These 25 T cell receptor beta chains came from one sample sequenced in a study of T cells in Graves' hyperthyroidism and ophthalmopathy. From RNA transcripts, TCR beta CDR3 regions were amplified. HTBI primers drove first-round RT-PCR of the TCR CDR3. TCRdb recomputed calls from the multiplex PCR reads with MiXCR, one row per CDR3 protein. The sample records hundreds of thousands of distinct CDR3 sequences, approximately 19% being singletons. Sequenced material: blood. The receptors come from a woman aged 50 to 60 with Graves' hyperthyroidism that later progressed to Graves' ophthalmopathy.

This clonotype was counted ten times or more. This chain joins TRBV20-1 and TRBJ2-3, with D possibly being TRBD1 (6 bases). Germline V gives CDR1 DFQATT, CDR2 SNEGSKA (reference sequence). The length of the CDR3 is 16 residues. The V and J ends lost 1 base and 1 base respectively, with 15 bases between them. The CDR3 spells CSARGFRGKGTDTQYF. CDR3 nucleotide sequence: TGCAGTGCTAGAGGGTTTAGGGGGAAGGGCACAGATACGCAGTATTTT.

This chain links TRBV12-3 or TRBV12-4 with TRBJ1-4, with a tentative D call TRBD1 (5 bases). Trimming shortened V by 6 bases and J by 8 bases, and 10 bases separated the two germline ends. The CDR3 runs 12 residues. CDR3 DNA: TGTGCCAGCAGCCTGGGGCCGGAAAAACTGTTTTTT. Translating it yields CASSLGPEKLFF.

The rearrangement links TRBV10-2 to TRBJ1-1; 7 bases are shared with TRBD1. J was trimmed by 0 bases and V by 7 bases; bases with no gene match: 11. The CDR3 has 16 amino acids. Germline V gene data show CDR1 as WSHSY and CDR2 as SAAADI. CDR3 sequence (DNA): TGCGCCAGCACCCAAAGACAGGGTCCGATGAACACTGAAGCTTTCTTT. Its protein product is CASTQRQGPMNTEAFF.

This clonotype appeared many times. V is TRBV10-3 and J is TRBJ2-7; the match to TRBD2 covers 14 bases. CDR3 length: 17 residues. Germline V gene data show CDR1 as ENHRY and CDR2 as SYGVKD. Unmatched junction bases numbered 11, after V lost 6 bases and J lost 4 bases. CDR3 sequence reads: CAIREGLAGVHIYEQYF. CDR3 DNA: TGTGCCATCAGGGAGGGACTAGCGGGGGTCCACATTTACGAGCAGTACTTC.

The chain joins TRBV7-9 to TRBJ1-5; no reliable D call. Per the germline V gene, CDR1 is SEHNR and CDR2 is FQNEAQ (reference sequence). There are 12 residues in the CDR3. V was trimmed by 2 bases and J by 5 bases, leaving 4 bases between them. CDR3 amino acids: CASSLIDQPQHF. CDR3 DNA: TGTGCCAGCAGCTTAATCGATCAGCCCCAGCATTTT.

V gene TRBV5-1 combines with J gene TRBJ1-2, with D uncertain. Trimming removed 5 bases from V and 4 bases from J, with 15 bases in between. The CDR3 is 14 amino acids. CDR1 is SGHRS and CDR2 is YFSETQ in the germline V gene. The CDR3 region is CASRERRSPYGYTF. The CDR3 bases are TGCGCCAGCAGGGAAAGACGGTCCCCCTATGGCTACACCTTC.

The V gene is TRBV6-2 or TRBV6-3, the J gene TRBJ2-3, with 8 positions matching TRBD2. With V trimmed by 6 bases and J by 0 bases, 2 bases remained unmatched. This CDR3 region has 14 residues. CDR1 and CDR2 (germline): MNHEY, SVGEGT. The CDR3 spells CASRIAGSTDTQYF. For the CDR3, the DNA is TGTGCCAGCAGAATAGCGGGGAGCACAGATACGCAGTATTTT.

This clonotype has at least ten counts. The chain uses TRBV18 and TRBJ1-5, with no clear D. From germline, CDR1 is KGHSH and CDR2 LQKENI. The CDR3 is 16 amino acids. Trimming took off 4 bases at V and 2 bases at J, with 15 bases between the two ends. As DNA, the CDR3 is TGTGCCAGCTCACTATCGGGAGGAGTTGGCAATCAGCCCCAGCATTTT. This sequence encodes CASSLSGGVGNQPQHF.

This sequence joins TRBV3-1 and TRBJ2-1, with 10 positions matching TRBD1. This CDR3 region has 16 residues. The junction had 5 bases not matched to a gene; V was cut back by 4 bases and J by 2 bases. Germline CDR1 LGHDT, CDR2 YNNKEL (reference sequence). CDR3 amino acids: CASSPSTGGAYNEQFF. CDR3 DNA sequence: TGTGCCAGCAGCCCTTCGACAGGGGGCGCCTACAATGAGCAGTTCTTC.

V is TRBV20-1 and J is TRBJ2-1; 9 bases line up with TRBD1. Germline CDR1 and CDR2: DFQATT and SNEGSKA (reference sequence). V was clipped by 2 bases and J by 8 bases; unmatched bases: 10. CDR3 size: 15 residues. The CDR3 protein is CSARREGQGQDEQFF. CDR3 in DNA: TGCAGTGCTAGAAGGGAGGGACAGGGACAGGATGAGCAGTTCTTC.

The CDR3 loop reads CASSMAGGTGELFF. The CDR3 DNA reads as TGTGCCAGTAGTATGGCAGGCGGGACCGGGGAGCTGTTTTTT. The chain is built from TRBV19 and TRBJ2-2; D possibly corresponds to TRBD2 (5 bases). The length of the CDR3 is 14 residues. CDR1 is LNHDA and CDR2 is SQIVND in the germline V gene (reference sequence). Trimming stripped 3 bases from V and 5 bases from J, with 10 bases between.

This clonotype was detected a few times. J is TRBJ2-3 and V is TRBV7-9; no clear D gene. V was shortened by 1 base and J by 9 bases, with 8 bases between the two germline ends. CDR1 SEHNR and CDR2 FQNEAQ come from the germline V gene (reference sequence). The CDR3 has 12 amino acids. For the CDR3, the DNA is TGTGCCAGCAGCTTAGGAGTGCCCACGCAGTATTTT. Its protein product is CASSLGVPTQYF.

This CDR3 reads CSARVDRASNQPQHF. In DNA form, the CDR3 reads TGCAGTGCTAGAGTTGACCGAGCTAGCAATCAGCCCCAGCATTTT. The chain combines TRBV20-1 with TRBJ1-5; unclear D gene. Germline CDR1 DFQATT, CDR2 SNEGSKA (reference sequence). The CDR3 loop spans 15 amino acids. The V and J ends lost 1 base and 0 bases respectively, with 10 bases between them.

This clonotype was recorded many times. This sequence joins TRBV27 and TRBJ2-3; TRBD1 matches 7 bases. CDR1 is MNHEY and CDR2 is SMNVEV in the germline V gene (reference sequence). The J segment lost 0 bases and the V segment lost 3 bases, leaving 9 bases of the junction unmatched. The CDR3 totals 17 residues. The CDR3 protein is CASSFGPGQFSTDTQYF. Written as DNA, the CDR3 is TGTGCCAGCAGTTTTGGCCCGGGACAGTTCAGCACAGATACGCAGTATTTT.

This clonotype was counted between two and nine times. This chain links TRBV5-1 with TRBJ2-5; the D gene is possibly TRBD2 (5 bases). The CDR3 has 14 amino acids. Per germline, CDR1 SGHRS and CDR2 YFSETQ. Trimming removed 6 bases at V and 4 bases at J, with 16 bases between. The DNA for the CDR3 is TGCGCCAGCACCTTAGAGGGAAGTACAGAGACCCAGTACTTC. Translating it yields CASTLEGSTETQYF.

The chain couples TRBV29-1 to TRBJ1-2; perhaps TRBD1 as D (6 bases). The CDR3 is 12 residues long. The germline V and J ends were trimmed by 5 bases and 8 bases, with 15 bases remaining between them. The germline gives CDR1 SQVTM, CDR2 ANQGSEA. The CDR3 bases are TGCAGCGTTTGGACAGTGGAGGGCGGCTACACCTTC. This sequence encodes CSVWTVEGGYTF. The full variable domain, its missing parts supplied by reference TRBV29-1 and TRBJ1-2, is SAVISQKPSRDICQRGTSLTIQCQVDSQVTMMFWYRQQPGQSLTLIATANQGSEATYESGFVIDKFPISRPNLTFSTLTVSNMSPEDSSIYLCSVWTVEGGYTFGSGTRLTVV.

As to this clonotype: This may arise from a read error, as a much more abundant clone is one base away. The V and J genes are TRBV2 and TRBJ2-1; 7 bases match TRBD1. The better agreement between TRBJ2-7 and the DNA end casts doubt on the J call. Germline V gene lookup returns CDR1 SNHLY and CDR2 FYNNEI. The CDR3 extends over 13 amino acids. The CDR3 bases are TGTGCCAGCATTTCGGGACAGTACAATGAGCAGTACTTC. This sequence encodes CASISGQYNEQYF.

This clonotype was recorded many times. V and J are TRBV9 and TRBJ1-1; D might be TRBD1 (6 bases). Trimming removed 4 bases from V and 0 bases from J, with 13 bases in between. This CDR3 comprises 15 residues. Germline CDR1 reads SGDLS; CDR2 reads YYNGEE. DNA of the CDR3: TGTGCCAGCAGCCCGGCGGGACACCTGAACACTGAAGCTTTCTTT. Translating gives CASSPAGHLNTEAFF.

The chain uses TRBV6-1 and TRBJ2-7; the D gene is possibly TRBD1 (5 bases). With 4 bases removed from V and 3 bases from J, the gap between germline ends came to 7 bases. The germline gives CDR1 MNHNS, CDR2 SASEGT. The CDR3 spans 12 residues. This chain's CDR3 is CASSGQHYEQYF. The CDR3 DNA follows: TGTGCCAGCAGTGGACAGCACTACGAGCAGTACTTC.

This clonotype has a handful of counts. The J gene is TRBJ1-5, the V gene TRBV15; D gene unclear. The V end lost 1 base, the J end lost 4 bases, and 11 bases lay between the germline ends. This CDR3 is 15 amino acids long. Germline values: CDR1 LNHNV, CDR2 YYDKDF (reference sequence). The CDR3 DNA is TGTGCCACCAGCAGAGGAGGGCTGAAGAATCAGCCCCAGCATTTT. This codes for CATSRGGLKNQPQHF.

This chain links TRBV7-9 with TRBJ2-1, with 8 bases identical to TRBD2. The V and J ends lost 0 bases and 2 bases, in that order; junction bases with no gene match: 9. There are 18 residues in the CDR3. The germline gives CDR1 SEHNR, CDR2 FQNEAQ (reference sequence). CDR3 sequence: CASSLAESLAGPYNEQFF. The CDR3 DNA sequence: TGTGCCAGCAGCTTAGCCGAATCGCTAGCGGGCCCCTACAATGAGCAGTTCTTC.

The chain combines TRBV29-1 with TRBJ1-1; D gene ambiguous. The CDR3 is made up of 13 amino acids. V dropped 7 bases and J dropped 0 bases, with 12 bases sitting between them. Looked up from germline, CDR1 is SQVTM and CDR2 is ANQGSEA. Here the CDR3 reads CSGWARLNTEAFF. The CDR3 DNA is TGCAGCGGTTGGGCACGGCTGAACACTGAAGCTTTCTTT.

This clonotype was seen only a few times. V and J are TRBV7-6 and TRBJ1-2; weak D call: TRBD1 (5 bases). The CDR3 is 14 amino acids. The germline V gene encodes CDR1 SGHVS and CDR2 FNYEAQ. V lost 2 bases, J lost 8 bases, and 15 bases lay in between. The chain's CDR3 is CASSLSEGPWGYTF. CDR3 sequence (DNA): TGTGCCAGCAGCTTATCTGAGGGACCCTGGGGCTACACCTTC.

This clonotype was counted a few times. V usage is TRBV11-2 and J usage is TRBJ1-1; unclear D gene. Germline values: CDR1 SGHAT, CDR2 FQNNGV. CDR3 length equals 13 residues. The germline V and J ends were trimmed by 4 bases and 4 bases, with 10 bases remaining between them. Here the CDR3 DNA reads TGTGCCAGCAGCTCCCCCGACGGCACTGAAGCTTTCTTT. As protein: CASSSPDGTEAFF.

In this sample, this clonotype turned up many times. The chain combines TRBV20-1 with TRBJ1-1; TRBD1 might be the D (6 bases). CDR1 is DFQATT and CDR2 is SNEGSKA in the germline V gene (reference sequence). The CDR3 runs to 12 residues. With 1 base removed from V and 6 bases from J, the gap between germline ends came to 9 bases. The CDR3 region has the DNA TGCAGTGCTAGAGCGGACAGACCTGAAGCTTTCTTT. Translated: CSARADRPEAFF.